This record covers a single TCR beta chain. Germline V gives CDR1 SEHNR, CDR2 FQNEAQ (reference sequence). The CDR3 runs 17 residues. V lost 5 bases, J lost 0 bases, and 17 bases lay in between. The sample is drawn from a study of blood T cell repertoires in COVID-19. Profiled with immunoSEQ multiplex PCR; TCRdb holds only in-frame clones, not every one. The table includes approximately 290,000 clones, almost 90% detected once. All enrollees were about 18 to 100 years old and from fewer than 30 US areas. This chain connects TRBV7-9 to TRBJ1-3; possibly TRBD1 for D (6 bases). The sequenced sample consisted of PBMCs or T cells enriched from blood (not recorded which). The source of this sequence is a woman aged 18 to 35 with acute COVID-19. In DNA, the CDR3 is TGTGCCAGCAGCCCTCGAGCTCAGGGGACCTCTGGAAACACCATATATTTT. Translated, it gives CASSPRAQGTSGNTIYF. The entire variable domain, with the rest obtained from reference TRBV7-9 and TRBJ1-3, is as follows: DTGVSQNPRHKITKRGQNVTFRCDPISEHNRLYWYRQTLGQGPEFLTYFQNEAQLEKSRLLSDRFSAERPKGSFSTLEIQRTEQGDSAMYLCASSPRAQGTSGNTIYFGEGSWLTVV.